A selection of T cell receptor beta chains follows, all from one sample in a study of cytomegalovirus exposure and HLA in healthy donors. Profiling relied on immunoSEQ multiplex PCR, and the TCRdb table lists in-frame clones only, not all of them. The sample records 150,000 to 200,000 clones, about two thirds being singletons. Sequencing used PBMCs. These TCRs come from a human donor in good health. CDR3s include the opening cysteine and the closing phenylalanine or tryptophan. A D gene is named only where the DNA matches it firmly. Size is omitted from some rows. Given values are once, few, many or a class for expanded clones.

V gene: TRBV29-1
D gene: TRBD1
J gene: TRBJ2-7
clone size: -
CDR3 protein: CSVEDPTGLSYEQYF
CDR3 DNA: TGCAGCGTTGAAGATCCGACAGGGTTGTCCTACGAGCAGTACTTC

V gene: TRBV7-2
D gene: TRBD1
J gene: TRBJ1-5
clone size: -
CDR3 protein: CASSSWDRGAGNQPQHF
CDR3 DNA: TGTGCCAGCAGCTCGTGGGACAGGGGCGCTGGCAATCAGCCCCAGCATTTT

V gene: TRBV5-4
D gene: TRBD1
J gene: TRBJ1-2
clone size: -
CDR3 protein: CASSLTGGVYGYTF
CDR3 DNA: TGTGCCAGCAGCTTAACAGGGGGCGTCTATGGCTACACCTTC

V gene: TRBV10-3
D gene: -
J gene: TRBJ1-6
clone size: -
CDR3 protein: CAISGPNSPLHF
CDR3 DNA: TGTGCCATCAGTGGGCCTAATTCACCCCTCCACTTT

V gene: TRBV6-5
D gene: TRBD2
J gene: TRBJ2-7
clone size: -
CDR3 protein: CASSSLAGGDYEQYF
CDR3 DNA: TGTGCCAGCAGTTCTCTAGCGGGGGGGGACTACGAGCAGTACTTC

V gene: TRBV6-5
D gene: -
J gene: TRBJ2-4
clone size: once
CDR3 protein: CASNQPTPKNIQYF
CDR3 DNA: TGTGCCAGCAACCAACCGACTCCCAAAAACATTCAGTACTTC

V gene: TRBV19
D gene: -
J gene: TRBJ1-6
clone size: -
CDR3 protein: CASSIGDGQGFWNSPLHF
CDR3 DNA: TGTGCCAGTAGTATCGGAGACGGGCAGGGCTTTTGGAATTCACCCCTCCACTTT

V gene: TRBV27
D gene: -
J gene: TRBJ2-7
clone size: few
CDR3 protein: CASSFSEGYEQYF
CDR3 DNA: TGTGCCAGCAGTTTCAGTGAGGGCTACGAGCAGTACTTC

V gene: TRBV2
D gene: -
J gene: TRBJ2-7
clone size: -
CDR3 protein: CASVEDRAYEQYF
CDR3 DNA: TGTGCCAGCGTAGAGGACAGAGCCTACGAGCAGTACTTC

V gene: TRBV7-9
D gene: TRBD1
J gene: TRBJ1-1
clone size: -
CDR3 protein: CASSLLQGAGTEAFF
CDR3 DNA: TGTGCCAGCAGCTTACTACAGGGGGCCGGGACTGAAGCTTTCTTT

V gene: TRBV5-1
D gene: -
J gene: TRBJ1-2
clone size: once
CDR3 protein: CASSLQGDSGYTF
CDR3 DNA: TGCGCCAGCAGCTTACAGGGAGATAGCGGCTACACCTTC

V gene: TRBV5-1
D gene: -
J gene: TRBJ2-1
clone size: -
CDR3 protein: CASRPPGGGIYNEQFF
CDR3 DNA: TGCGCCAGCAGACCTCCGGGGGGCGGTATTTACAATGAGCAGTTCTTC

V gene: TRBV29-1
D gene: -
J gene: TRBJ2-7
clone size: -
CDR3 protein: CSVEGSAYEQYF
CDR3 DNA: TGCAGCGTTGAGGGCAGTGCCTACGAGCAGTACTTC

V gene: TRBV5-1
D gene: -
J gene: TRBJ2-2
clone size: -
CDR3 protein: CASSPGRAGGWPVGTGELFF
CDR3 DNA: TGCGCCAGCAGCCCTGGGAGGGCAGGGGGCTGGCCGGTGGGCACCGGGGAGCTGTTTTTT

V gene: TRBV18
D gene: -
J gene: TRBJ1-1
clone size: -
CDR3 protein: CASSPMAGEAFF
CDR3 DNA: TGTGCCAGCTCACCCATGGCGGGTGAAGCTTTCTTT

V gene: TRBV5-8
D gene: TRBD2
J gene: TRBJ2-2
clone size: -
CDR3 protein: CASSSNSGGNTGELFF
CDR3 DNA: TGTGCCAGCAGCAGTAATAGCGGGGGGAACACCGGGGAGCTGTTTTTT

V gene: TRBV9
D gene: -
J gene: TRBJ2-7
clone size: -
CDR3 protein: CASGGGGEQYF
CDR3 DNA: TGTGCCAGCGGAGGGGGCGGAGAGCAGTACTTC

V gene: TRBV9
D gene: -
J gene: TRBJ2-1
clone size: -
CDR3 protein: CASTHGGGSAYNEQFF
CDR3 DNA: TGTGCCAGCACCCATGGGGGGGGCAGTGCCTACAATGAGCAGTTCTTC

V gene: TRBV7-9
D gene: TRBD1
J gene: TRBJ1-6
clone size: -
CDR3 protein: CASSLAGQDSYNSPLHF
CDR3 DNA: TGTGCCAGCAGCTTAGCGGGACAGGACTCCTATAATTCACCCCTCCACTTT

V gene: TRBV6-5
D gene: TRBD1
J gene: TRBJ2-7
clone size: -
CDR3 protein: CASSYSTGVPYEQYF
CDR3 DNA: TGTGCCAGCAGTTACTCCACAGGGGTCCCCTACGAGCAGTACTTC

V gene: TRBV19
D gene: -
J gene: TRBJ1-4
clone size: -
CDR3 protein: CASSSVGGASEKLFF
CDR3 DNA: TGTGCCAGTTCCTCCGTGGGGGGGGCCAGTGAAAAACTGTTTTTT

V gene: TRBV6-1
D gene: -
J gene: TRBJ1-2
clone size: few
CDR3 protein: CASSANEGYTF
CDR3 DNA: TGTGCCAGCAGTGCTAATGAGGGCTACACCTTC

V gene: TRBV29-1
D gene: -
J gene: TRBJ2-5
clone size: -
CDR3 protein: CSVATGSQETQYF
CDR3 DNA: TGCAGCGTTGCAACAGGGTCCCAAGAGACCCAGTACTTC

V gene: TRBV7-3
D gene: -
J gene: TRBJ2-2
clone size: -
CDR3 protein: CASSVGLHLGGTGELFF
CDR3 DNA: TGTGCCAGCAGCGTGGGACTTCACTTGGGGGGCACCGGGGAGCTGTTTTTT

V gene: TRBV6-1
D gene: -
J gene: TRBJ2-2
clone size: -
CDR3 protein: CASSGTGKSLRHTGELFF
CDR3 DNA: TGTGCCAGCAGTGGAACAGGGAAGTCTCTTCGTCACACCGGGGAGCTGTTTTTT

V gene: TRBV11-2
D gene: TRBD1
J gene: TRBJ1-3
clone size: -
CDR3 protein: CASSSFRQGVLTAGNTIYF
CDR3 DNA: TGTGCCAGCAGCTCCTTTCGACAGGGGGTTTTAACAGCTGGAAACACCATATATTTT

V gene: TRBV12-5
D gene: -
J gene: TRBJ1-4
clone size: -
CDR3 protein: CASGYGDSTNEKLFF
CDR3 DNA: TGTGCTAGTGGCTATGGGGACTCGACTAATGAAAAACTGTTTTTT

V gene: TRBV29-1
D gene: -
J gene: TRBJ1-3
clone size: -
CDR3 protein: CSVEKDTGNTIYF
CDR3 DNA: TGCAGCGTTGAAAAGGACACGGGAAACACCATATATTTT